This TCR beta chain was retrieved from a study of blood T cell repertoires in COVID-19. About the study: Sites across the United States, Italy and Spain contributed samples from acute and convalescent COVID-19. The analysed material was cDNA or gDNA that came from T cells, B-cell-depleted T cells, or PBMCs.

In the authors' methods: For nucleated cells, counts were estimated from reference gene primer amplification. The data were produced by immunoSEQ multiplex PCR, yet TCRdb's version contains in-frame clones alone and is incomplete. D and trimming come from the DNA, and the V and J calls and clone size come from that table. The sample includes under 100,000 clones, over 75% of them seen just once. The sample comprised peripheral blood. The sequence derives from a man older than 75 with active or convalescent COVID-19.

The CDR3 DNA reads as TGTGCCAGCCGGGATTACTACGAGCAGTACTTC. Its protein is CASRDYYEQYF. V is TRBV27 and J is TRBJ2-7; a possible D gene is TRBD2 (5 bases). Germline V gene lookup returns CDR1 MNHEY and CDR2 SMNVEV (reference sequence). Trimming took off 8 bases at V and 3 bases at J, with 8 bases between the two ends. CDR3 length: 11 residues.